This T cell receptor (beta chain) was documented in a study of T-cell memory formation after mild COVID-19. About this clonotype itself: The antigen remains undetermined.

V was clipped by 4 bases and J by 4 bases, with 26 bases between them. This CDR3 is 18 amino acids long. Regarding the study as a whole: Pre-infection memory carried some responding clones, suggesting that cross-reactive memory joined.

TCRdb reanalysed the 5' RACE reads using MiXCR and keeps one entry per CDR3 protein. The sample yields roughly 600,000 distinct CDR3 sequences, about 20% seen once. The V call is TRBV12-3 or TRBV12-4, the J call TRBJ2-7; either TRBD1 or TRBD2 may fit D (5 bases each). This sequence was found in an adult woman who had mild COVID-19 (a few samples of this study predate the infection). Cell type and time point are not known. Sequencing was performed on PBMCs or a T cell subset sorted from them (not recorded which). CDR3 DNA: TGTGCCAGCAGTTATCACCTCCCGGGACCGCCTTTGGAGTACGAGCAGTACTTC. As protein: CASSYHLPGPPLEYEQYF.